This TCR beta chain was found in a study of CD8 T cells in Susac syndrome. General study results and limits: The study conceded that its TCR sequencing and HLA analysis involved relatively few individuals.

CDR1 is LGHDT and CDR2 is YNNKEL in the germline V gene (reference sequence). Deletions cut 4 bases from V and 0 bases from J, with 7 bases between. The CDR3 length is 14 residues. Random hexamers were used to reverse transcribe the RNA input (about 0.5 to 1 ug). Multiplex PCR with immunoSEQ amplified the TCR beta CDR3 across 54 Vbeta and 13 Jbeta. Each CDR3 protein gets one entry after TCRdb re-called the immunoSEQ multiplex PCR reads with MiXCR. The data contain approximately 170,000 distinct CDR3 sequences, approximately 94% of them singletons. Points on this clonotype: What it recognizes is unknown.

CD8+ and CD4+ T cells taken from blood had their TCR beta sequenced. TEMRA cells were enriched by FACS, while CD8+ and CD4+ T cells were obtained through a negative isolation that was performed magnetically. Sequencing was performed on CD4+ T cells from PBMCs. The source is a human donor with multiple sclerosis. V usage is TRBV3-1 and J usage is TRBJ1-5; no firm D call. Written as DNA, the CDR3 is TGTGCCAGCAGCCCTCGAGGTAGCAATCAGCCCCAGCATTTT. It yields the protein CASSPRGSNQPQHF. Together with reference TRBV3-1 and TRBJ1-5, the CDR3 gives the full variable domain: DTAVSQTPKYLVTQMGNDKSIKCEQNLGHDTMYWYKQDSKKFLKIMFSYNNKELIINETVPNRFSPKSPDKAHLNLHINSLELGDSAVYFCASSPRGSNQPQHFGDGTRLSIL.